One sample yielded the 30 T cell receptor beta chains listed below, sequenced in a study of T-cell reconstitution after alpha-beta-depleted transplantation in children. The TCRbeta library incorporated unique molecular identifiers. TCRdb re-derived calls from the PCR reads in MiXCR, one entry per CDR3 protein. Of 75,000 to 80,000 distinct CDR3 sequences listed, 18% were seen once; the top ten hold approximately 51%. The sequencing here drew on PBMCs, mostly from graft donor cells, taken 360 days after TCRalphabeta/CD19-depleted stem cell transplant. All receptors come from a male patient aged 2-15 years who had a stem cell transplant for acute lymphoblastic leukemia, so the T cells may come from the graft donor.

This clonotype appeared a few times. The chain carries TRBV5-1 and TRBJ2-7; 9 nucleotides agree with TRBD1. The CDR3 consists of 16 residues. V gave up 0 bases and J gave up 1 base; unmatched junction bases: 5. From germline, CDR1 is SGHRS and CDR2 YFSETQ. The CDR3 loop is CASSLESGQGSYEQYF. CDR3 DNA sequence: TGCGCCAGCAGCTTGGAATCTGGACAGGGGTCCTACGAGCAGTACTTC. Filled out from reference TRBV5-1 and TRBJ2-7, the complete variable domain reads KAGVTQTPRYLIKTRGQQVTLSCSPISGHRSVSWYQQTPGQGLQFLFEYFSETQRNKGNFPGRFSGRQFSNSRSEMNVSTLELGDSALYLCASSLESGQGSYEQYFGPGTRLTVT.

This clonotype was recorded at least ten times. The chain employs TRBV6-1 and TRBJ2-7; no firm D call. With 1 base removed from V and 2 bases from J, the gap between germline ends came to 6 bases. Germline V lookup: CDR1 MNHNS, CDR2 SASEGT. CDR3 length equals 13 residues. This chain's CDR3 is CASSEVGPYEQYF. The CDR3 nucleotides are TGTGCCAGCAGTGAAGTGGGCCCCTACGAGCAGTACTTC.

The table lists this clonotype with many counts. J is TRBJ2-7 and V is TRBV7-6, with TRBD1 identical over 7 bases. V gave up 0 bases and J gave up 6 bases; unmatched junction bases: 11. This CDR3 contains 16 residues. Per the germline V gene, CDR1 is SGHVS and CDR2 is FNYEAQ. The CDR3, as DNA: TGTGCCAGCAGCTTAGCCTTGACAGGGTTGACGGTCGAGCAGTACTTC. Protein sequence: CASSLALTGLTVEQYF.

This clonotype was counted a few times. The chain recombines TRBV5-1 with TRBJ1-2; 7 positions match TRBD1. The CDR3 has 13 residues. With 4 bases clipped from V and 5 bases from J, the junction kept 5 bases outside the gene matches. CDR1 and CDR2 from the germline V gene are SGHRS and YFSETQ. The CDR3 DNA sequence: TGCGCCAGCAGCAAAGACAGGGAGTATGGCTACACCTTC. Amino acids: CASSKDREYGYTF.

This clonotype was seen a few times. The chain links TRBV7-9 to TRBJ1-2; D not certain. V lost 5 bases and J lost 4, with 20 bases in between. CDR1 SEHNR and CDR2 FQNEAQ come from the germline V gene (reference sequence). The CDR3 has 16 residues. The CDR3, as DNA: TGTGCCAGCAGCCCGGGGTACGGGAGAGGGTTCTATGGCTACACCTTC. This sequence encodes CASSPGYGRGFYGYTF.

V and J are TRBV21-1 and TRBJ2-7; the D segment call TRBD2 is taken from the table without a DNA check. TRBV21-1 corresponds to a pseudogene. The CDR3 loop spans 20 amino acids. The CDR3, as DNA: TGTGCCAGCAGCAAAGGGGAATACACCGGGACTCCCGGTTCCACCTACGAGCAGTACTTC. Its protein product is CASSKGEYTGTPGSTYEQYF.

There are many counts of this clonotype. This chain connects TRBV12-3 or TRBV12-4 to TRBJ2-2; D may be TRBD1 (6 bases). This CDR3 comprises 16 residues. V gave up 7 bases and J gave up 4 bases, with 19 bases separating them. The CDR3 sequence: CASTPVGGRSTGELFF. CDR3 coding DNA: TGTGCCAGCACCCCAGTAGGGGGTAGAAGCACCGGGGAGCTGTTTTTT.

The CDR3 nucleotides read TGTGCCAGCAGCTCGAGACGGTACGGGGGATCGGATTCACCCCTCCACTTT. Encoded protein: CASSSRRYGGSDSPLHF. This sequence joins TRBV7-9 and TRBJ1-6; D is possibly TRBD1 (5 bases). Between the trimmed V and J ends, which lost 4 bases and 8 bases, there was a span of 21 bases. The CDR3 runs to 17 residues. In germline, CDR1 is SEHNR, CDR2 FQNEAQ (reference sequence).

The rearrangement uses TRBV7-2 and TRBJ2-3; 7 bases map to TRBD2. V shed 3 bases and J 2 bases; nucleotides not matched to a gene: 5. Germline CDR1 and CDR2: SGHTA and FQGNSA. The CDR3 loop spans 15 amino acids. CDR3 sequence: CASSFNSGYTDTQYF. As DNA, the CDR3 is TGTGCCAGCAGCTTTAATAGCGGGTACACAGATACGCAGTATTTT.

V is TRBV11-2 and J is TRBJ2-3, with a tentative D call TRBD1 (6 bases). This CDR3 is built from 15 residues. V was clipped by 2 bases and J by 2 bases, with 11 bases between them. In germline, CDR1 is SGHAT, CDR2 FQNNGV. CDR3 coding DNA: TGTGCCAGCAGCTTAAAGGGGACATACACAGATACGCAGTATTTT. Protein: CASSLKGTYTDTQYF.

This clonotype was seen repeatedly, ten times or more. The chain carries TRBV7-9 and TRBJ2-3; 8 nucleotides line up with TRBD2. Germline CDR1 SEHNR, CDR2 FQNEAQ (reference sequence). The CDR3 length is 15 residues. The V segment lost 5 bases and the J segment 4 bases; nucleotides outside the gene matches: 8. The DNA for the CDR3 is TGTGCCAGCAGCCCGCCCGCGGGAGGATCAGATACGCAGTATTTT. Encoded protein: CASSPPAGGSDTQYF. Full variable domain (missing parts from reference TRBV7-9 and TRBJ2-3): DTGVSQNPRHKITKRGQNVTFRCDPISEHNRLYWYRQTLGQGPEFLTYFQNEAQLEKSRLLSDRFSAERPKGSFSTLEIQRTEQGDSAMYLCASSPPAGGSDTQYFGPGTRLTVL.

This chain links TRBV5-6 with TRBJ2-5; D is unresolved. The germline V gene has CDR1 SGHDT and CDR2 YYEEEE. This CDR3 comprises 17 residues. Between the trimmed V and J ends, which lost 0 bases and 0 bases, there was a span of 15 bases. The CDR3 sequence is CASSLELHERYQETQYF. The CDR3 DNA reads as TGTGCCAGCAGCTTGGAGCTCCATGAAAGGTACCAAGAGACCCAGTACTTC.

This chain joins TRBV15 and TRBJ1-1; D ambiguous. Germline-derived CDR1 and CDR2 are LNHNV and YYDKDF (reference sequence). The CDR3 contains 15 residues. Trimming took off 1 base at V and 0 bases at J, with 9 bases between the two ends. Here the CDR3 DNA reads TGTGCCACCAGCAGAGTACCCAGGCTGAACACTGAAGCTTTCTTT. It translates to CATSRVPRLNTEAFF.

The chain couples TRBV12-3 or TRBV12-4 to TRBJ2-2; 13 bases are shared with TRBD2. Unmatched junction bases numbered 4, after V lost 6 bases and J lost 6 bases. The CDR3 loop spans 15 amino acids. DNA of the CDR3: TGTGCCAGCAGACTAGCGGGAGGGCCAGCCGGGGAGCTGTTTTTT. This gives the protein CASRLAGGPAGELFF.

This chain uses TRBV5-1 with TRBJ2-1; D is undetermined. The CDR3 spans 15 residues. Trimming removed 0 bases from V and 2 bases from J, with 9 bases in between. From germline, CDR1 is SGHRS and CDR2 YFSETQ. The CDR3 region is CASSLGQLTYNEQFF. For the CDR3, the DNA is TGCGCCAGCAGCTTGGGGCAGCTTACCTACAATGAGCAGTTCTTC.

This clonotype was seen only a few times. The chain recombines TRBV5-1 with TRBJ2-1, with D perhaps assigned TRBD1 or TRBD2 (5 bases each). With 1 base removed from V and 10 bases from J, the gap between germline ends came to 18 bases. The CDR3 spans 15 residues. Germline-derived CDR1 and CDR2 are SGHRS and YFSETQ. The CDR3 nucleotides are TGCGCCAGCAGCTTGAAGGGACCGGGGCCCGGGGAGCAGTTCTTC. The encoded protein is CASSLKGPGPGEQFF.

This sequence joins TRBV11-2 and TRBJ2-2; a weak D match, TRBD2 (6 bases). The germline gives CDR1 SGHAT, CDR2 FQNNGV. The CDR3 is 13 amino acids. V lost 5 bases, J lost 7 bases, and 11 bases lay in between. The CDR3 loop is CASSLREIGELFF. CDR3 nucleotides: TGTGCCAGCAGCCTCCGGGAGATCGGGGAGCTGTTTTTT.

The chain recombines TRBV5-4 with TRBJ2-3; D is perhaps TRBD2 (6 bases). Looked up from germline, CDR1 is SGHNT and CDR2 is YYREEE (reference sequence). This CDR3 has 14 amino acids. V shed 6 bases and J shed 3 bases, with 14 bases lying between them. CDR3 DNA sequence: TGTGCCAGCACCCTAAGAGGGACTACAGATACGCAGTATTTT. It is translated as CASTLRGTTDTQYF.

This clonotype was detected a few times. The genes are TRBV11-1 and TRBJ2-4; 14 bases fit TRBD2. The CDR3 sequence is 20 residues long. The germline gives CDR1 SGHAT, CDR2 FQDESV (reference sequence). J lost 4 bases, V lost 1 base, and 12 bases had no gene match. The CDR3 loop reads CASSLVGTSGRTGSKNIQYF. The CDR3 DNA sequence: TGTGCCAGCAGCTTAGTCGGGACTAGCGGGAGAACTGGATCAAAAAACATTCAGTACTTC.

Many counts were recorded for this clonotype. The chain couples TRBV25-1 to TRBJ2-5; 7 bases line up with TRBD2. This CDR3 comprises 13 residues. The ends lost 6 bases at V and 5 bases at J; junction bases unmatched: 6. The germline CDR1 and CDR2 sequences are MGHDK and SYGVNS. Here the CDR3 reads CASSWEGIETQYF. CDR3 DNA: TGTGCCAGCAGCTGGGAGGGGATCGAGACCCAGTACTTC.

This clonotype has a single count. This rearrangement joins TRBV25-1 to TRBJ2-3, with 7 bases identical to TRBD2. This CDR3 has 17 amino acids. Germline assignment: CDR1 MGHDK and CDR2 SYGVNS. V gave up 3 bases and J gave up 6 bases; unmatched junction bases: 15. The CDR3 region is CASSDGIWGRGEDTQYF. The CDR3 coding sequence is TGTGCCAGCAGTGACGGGATCTGGGGGAGGGGCGAGGATACGCAGTATTTT.

The sample holds a few counts of this clonotype. V usage is TRBV7-9 and J usage is TRBJ2-5, with D unresolved. This CDR3 is built from 15 residues. Deletions cut 0 bases from V and 5 bases from J, with 13 bases between. Germline assignment: CDR1 SEHNR and CDR2 FQNEAQ (reference sequence). CDR3 in DNA: TGTGCCAGCAGCTTAGCGGGTCGAGGTCGGGAGACCCAGTACTTC. Translation: CASSLAGRGRETQYF.

The chain links TRBV6-5 to TRBJ2-1; D possibly uses TRBD1 or TRBD2 (5 bases each). Germline-derived CDR1 and CDR2 are MNHEY and SVGAGI. The V and J ends lost 4 bases and 9 bases respectively, with 22 bases between them. The CDR3 contains 16 residues. The CDR3 bases are TGTGCCAGCAGTTTACTTCCGGGACCCCCCCTAGGTGAGCAGTTCTTC. It yields the protein CASSLLPGPPLGEQFF.

V gene TRBV7-9 combines with J gene TRBJ2-7; 10 bases align to TRBD1. The V gene's germline CDR1 is SEHNR and CDR2 FQNEAQ (reference sequence). The V gene end was trimmed by 0 bases and the J gene end by 4 bases; junction bases not matched to a gene: 9. The CDR3 extends over 17 amino acids. CDR3 sequence reads: CASSLAGTGDPSYEQYF. CDR3 in DNA: TGTGCCAGCAGCTTAGCAGGGACAGGGGACCCCTCGTACGAGCAGTACTTC.

The sample holds a few counts of this clonotype. The rearrangement joins TRBV29-1 to TRBJ2-6; no firm D call. CDR1 is SQVTM and CDR2 is ANQGSEA in the germline V gene. V lost 4 bases and J lost 2, with 0 bases in between. This CDR3 is 11 amino acids long. The CDR3 reads CSVAGANVLTF. The CDR3 coding sequence is TGCAGCGTTGCTGGGGCCAACGTCCTGACTTTC.

This CDR3 reads CGASDMAPSSTGELFF. DNA for the CDR3: TGTGGCGCCAGTGATATGGCTCCCTCCAGCACCGGGGAGCTGTTTTTT. The chain couples TRBV24-1 to TRBJ2-2; D is unresolved. CDR3 length: 16 amino acids. Germline lookup yields CDR1 KGHDR and CDR2 SFDVKD.

A few counts support this clonotype. The chain links TRBV5-1 to TRBJ2-7, with D perhaps given as TRBD1 or TRBD2 (5 bases each). The germline V gene has CDR1 SGHRS and CDR2 YFSETQ. Trimming shortened V by 3 bases and J by 0 bases, and 10 bases separated the two germline ends. This CDR3 is 14 amino acids long. CDR3 sequence reads: CASSYGTFSYEQYF. CDR3 in DNA: TGCGCCAGCAGCTACGGGACGTTCTCCTACGAGCAGTACTTC.

The rearrangement joins TRBV11-2 to TRBJ2-7; no definite D call. The CDR3 consists of 12 residues. Germline V gene sequence: CDR1 SGHAT, CDR2 FQNNGV. Trimming stripped 3 bases from V and 4 bases from J, with 7 bases between. CDR3 sequence (DNA): TGTGCCAGCAGCTTTGTCCTATACGAGCAGTACTTC. Amino acids: CASSFVLYEQYF.

The chain's CDR3 is CAISELGLLGEQYF. The CDR3 nucleotides read TGTGCCATCAGTGAGCTAGGGCTCCTTGGGGAGCAGTACTTC. The chain has TRBV10-3 and TRBJ2-7; no firm D call. The germline V gene encodes CDR1 ENHRY and CDR2 SYGVKD. The CDR3 runs to 14 residues. Trimming shortened V by 2 bases and J by 7 bases, and 15 bases separated the two germline ends.

This clonotype was seen a few times. V gene TRBV29-1 combines with J gene TRBJ1-2; D may be TRBD1 (6 bases). The CDR3 has 13 amino acids. CDR1 is SQVTM and CDR2 is ANQGSEA in the germline V gene. V shed 3 bases and J shed 6 bases, with 14 bases lying between them. The DNA of the CDR3 is TGCAGCGTTGATGAGGGACATAAGGATGGCTACACCTTC. Amino acids: CSVDEGHKDGYTF.